The sequence of this TCR beta chain was determined in a study of T cells in Graves' hyperthyroidism and ophthalmopathy. The V gene end was trimmed by 4 bases and the J gene end by 0 bases; junction bases not matched to a gene: 2. The germline V gene encodes CDR1 MRHNA and CDR2 SNTAGT. This CDR3 is 15 amino acids long. This clonotype was found many times. The source material, RNA transcripts, was used to amplify TCR beta CDR3 regions. RT-PCR in the first round (using the HTBI primer set) targeted the TCR CDR3. Using its own MiXCR run on the multiplex PCR reads, TCRdb lists one record per CDR3 protein. Altogether approximately 320,000 distinct CDR3 sequences are present, roughly 15% being singletons, with the ten largest covering around 33%.

This TCR derives from a man under 40 with Graves' hyperthyroidism. The chain recombines TRBV6-4 with TRBJ2-2; 7 nucleotides line up with TRBD1. The sequencing input was blood. CDR3 sequence (DNA): TGTGCCAGCAGTGCAGGGGGACCGAACACCGGGGAGCTGTTTTTT. This gives the protein CASSAGGPNTGELFF.